A selection of T cell receptor beta chains follows, all from one sample in a study of T cell responses to AZD1222 COVID-19 vaccine. Sequencing was performed with immunoSEQ multiplex PCR; in TCRdb, only in-frame clones are kept and a portion is missing. Among approximately 180,000 clones listed, 85% to 95% were seen once. The sequenced sample was peripheral blood, obtained on day 0 of AZD1222 vaccination. All receptors derive from an adult in good health. Both conserved end residues are part of each CDR3. Each record gives: V gene, clone size, D gene, J gene, CDR3 protein, CDR3 DNA. The D gene is left open where the match is weak. Rows may omit the clone size; those that give it use once, few, many or a size class.

>TRBV28|few|TRBD1|TRBJ2-5
CASSRPTGGAQETQYF
TGTGCCAGCAGCCGACCGACAGGGGGCGCCCAAGAGACCCAGTACTTC
>TRBV6-5|.|.|TRBJ1-1
CASRPGQQYYTEAFF
TGTGCCAGCAGGCCGGGACAACAGTATTACACTGAAGCTTTCTTT
>TRBV4-1|.|.|TRBJ1-4
CASSQDRRSAGEKLFF
TGCGCCAGCAGCCAAGATCGGAGGTCGGCCGGTGAAAAACTGTTTTTT
>TRBV5-8|.|.|TRBJ1-6
CASSLVPPIDGITLHF
TGTGCCAGCAGCTTGGTGCCGCCTATAGACGGAATCACCCTCCACTTT
>TRBV30|.|TRBD1|TRBJ1-2
CAWSKHSRQGGSRYGYTF
TGTGCCTGGAGTAAACATTCCCGACAGGGTGGATCCCGCTATGGCTACACCTTC
>TRBV12-3/TRBV12-4|.|.|TRBJ2-1
CASSEVHEQFF
TGTGCCAGCAGTGAGGTGCATGAGCAGTTCTTC
>TRBV18|.|TRBD2|TRBJ2-1
CASSPREGYNEQFF
TGTGCCAGCTCTCCTCGGGAGGGCTACAATGAGCAGTTCTTC
>TRBV10-1|.|TRBD1|TRBJ2-7
CASSEGTGAYEQYF
TGCGCCAGCAGTGAGGGTACAGGGGCCTACGAGCAGTACTTC
>TRBV7-6|once|.|TRBJ2-2
CASSSVWGTGELFF
TGTGCCAGCAGCTCCGTGTGGGGCACCGGGGAGCTGTTTTTT
>TRBV28|.|.|TRBJ1-1
CASSFGPSWAEAFF
TGTGCCAGCAGTTTTGGACCTTCTTGGGCTGAAGCTTTCTTT
>TRBV28|.|.|TRBJ2-2
CASRLQGNTGELFF
TGTGCCAGCAGGCTTCAGGGGAACACCGGGGAGCTGTTTTTT
>TRBV7-6|.|.|TRBJ1-2
CASSLGGNIDYGYTF
TGTGCCAGCAGCCTGGGAGGGAACATCGACTATGGCTACACCTTC
>TRBV18|once|.|TRBJ2-1
CASSPPSVHEQFF
TGTGCCAGCTCACCACCGAGCGTCCATGAGCAGTTCTTC
>TRBV7-7|.|TRBD2|TRBJ2-2
CASSPSKAGTGELFF
TGTGCTAGCAGCCCCTCAAAAGCGGGGACCGGGGAGCTGTTTTTT
>TRBV19|.|.|TRBJ1-1
CASSIMADTEAFF
TGTGCCAGTAGTATAATGGCGGACACTGAAGCTTTCTTT
>TRBV25-1|.|TRBD1|TRBJ2-1
CASSRTGADSYNEQFF
TGTGCCAGCAGCCGGACAGGGGCTGACTCCTACAATGAGCAGTTCTTC
>TRBV29-1|once|.|TRBJ1-1
CSGEQALDGTEAFF
TGCAGCGGTGAACAGGCATTGGATGGCACTGAAGCTTTCTTT
>TRBV9|once|TRBD2|TRBJ2-3
CARRVRGGSDTQYF
TGCGCCCGCCGCGTCCGGGGGGGGTCAGATACGCAGTATTTT
>TRBV10-3|few|.|TRBJ1-3
CATNKTPSSGNTIYF
TGTGCCACCAACAAGACCCCGAGCTCTGGAAACACCATATATTTT
>TRBV28|once|TRBD2|TRBJ2-7
CASIPSGSSYEQYF
TGTGCCAGCATACCTAGCGGGAGCTCCTACGAGCAGTACTTC
>TRBV5-1|once|.|TRBJ2-7
CASSLFSGPNYEQYF
TGCGCCAGCAGCTTGTTCTCGGGGCCTAACTACGAGCAGTACTTC
>TRBV6-1|.|.|TRBJ1-5
CASSLQEINQPQHF
TGTGCCAGCAGTCTACAGGAGATCAATCAGCCCCAGCATTTT
>TRBV5-5|.|.|TRBJ2-1
CASSFETSSQGQFF
TGTGCCAGCAGCTTCGAGACTAGCTCACAGGGGCAGTTCTTC
>TRBV29-1|.|.|TRBJ1-1
CSVTRTVGTEAFF
TGCAGCGTCACTCGGACTGTGGGCACTGAAGCTTTCTTT
>TRBV27|once|TRBD2|TRBJ2-5
CASSRGTSGETQYF
TGTGCCAGCAGCCGAGGGACTAGCGGAGAGACCCAGTACTTC
>TRBV3-1/TRBV3-2|.|TRBD1|TRBJ1-2
CASSLPTGGPEGYTF
TGTGCCAGCAGCCTGCCGACAGGGGGACCGGAGGGCTACACCTTC
>TRBV3-1/TRBV3-2|.|.|TRBJ1-2
CASSQAHGYTF
TGTGCCAGCAGCCAAGCCCATGGCTACACCTTC
>TRBV5-1|.|TRBD1|TRBJ2-3
CASSLSDRGTTDTQYF
TGCGCCAGCAGCTTGTCCGACAGGGGGACGACAGATACGCAGTATTTT
>TRBV27|.|.|TRBJ1-1
CASSFGPGETFF
.
>TRBV6-5|.|.|TRBJ1-5
CASTYSGYGNQPQHF
TGTGCCAGCACCTACTCGGGTTACGGCAATCAGCCCCAGCATTTT
>TRBV3-1/TRBV3-2|.|.|TRBJ2-2
CASSQGLRELFF
TGTGCCAGCAGCCAGGGGTTGCGGGAGCTGTTTTTT
>TRBV30|.|.|TRBJ1-6
CAWSGRNSPLHF
TGTGCCTGGAGTGGTAGGAATTCACCCCTCCACTTT
>TRBV9|.|TRBD2|TRBJ2-7
CASSYGTTSYEQYF
TGTGCCAGCAGCTATGGGACTACCTCCTACGAGCAGTACTTC
>TRBV11-2|few|.|TRBJ2-5
CASSLDRSQTQYF
TGTGCCAGCAGCTTAGACAGGAGTCAGACCCAGTACTTC
>TRBV18|.|TRBD2|TRBJ2-1
CASSPQSGSHNEQFF
TGTGCCAGCTCACCACAGAGCGGGAGCCACAATGAGCAGTTCTTC